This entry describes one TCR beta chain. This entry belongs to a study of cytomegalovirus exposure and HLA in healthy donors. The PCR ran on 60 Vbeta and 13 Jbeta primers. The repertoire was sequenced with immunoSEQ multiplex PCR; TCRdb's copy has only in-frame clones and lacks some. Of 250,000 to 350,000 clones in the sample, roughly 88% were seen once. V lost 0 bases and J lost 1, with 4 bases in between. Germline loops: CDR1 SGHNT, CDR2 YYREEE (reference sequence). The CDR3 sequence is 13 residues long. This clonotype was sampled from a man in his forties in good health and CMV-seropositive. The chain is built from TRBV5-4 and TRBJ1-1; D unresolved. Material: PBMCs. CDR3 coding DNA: TGTGCCAGCAGCTTGGCAGGGAACACTGAAGCTTTCTTT. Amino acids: CASSLAGNTEAFF.